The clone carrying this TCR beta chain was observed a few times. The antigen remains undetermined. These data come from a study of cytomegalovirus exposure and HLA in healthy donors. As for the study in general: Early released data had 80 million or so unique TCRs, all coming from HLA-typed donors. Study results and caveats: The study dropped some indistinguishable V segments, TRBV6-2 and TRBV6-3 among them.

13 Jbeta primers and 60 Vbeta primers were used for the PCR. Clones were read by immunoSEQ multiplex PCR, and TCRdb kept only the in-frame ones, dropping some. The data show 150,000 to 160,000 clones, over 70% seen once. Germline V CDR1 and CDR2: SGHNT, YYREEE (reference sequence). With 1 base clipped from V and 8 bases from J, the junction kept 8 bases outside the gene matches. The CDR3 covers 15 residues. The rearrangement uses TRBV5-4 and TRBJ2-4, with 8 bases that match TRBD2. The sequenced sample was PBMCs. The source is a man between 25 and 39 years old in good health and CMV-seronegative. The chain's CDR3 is CASSLIGTGGDIQYF. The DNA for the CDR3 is TGTGCCAGCAGCTTGATTGGAACGGGAGGGGACATTCAGTACTTC.